These 21 T cell receptor beta chains share one sample of origin, sequenced in a study of shared clonotypes between healthy human individuals. Using immunoSEQ multiplex PCR, the repertoire was profiled, and TCRdb retains in-frame clones only, with some absent. The repertoire consists of roughly 2,500,000 clones, with approximately 94% occurring once and the leading ten covering around 0.4%. Sequencing was done on a sample of naive CD4+ T cells from PBMCs. Sample subset: CD45RA+ positively selected. The receptors were gathered from a man between 18 and 29 years old in good health. Some clones in this sample may be carry-over from other donors' samples.

In DNA, the CDR3 is TGTGCCAGCAGCTCGGGGGGTGCGGAGACAGGGGGCGACGAGCAGTACTTC. Its translation is CASSSGGAETGGDEQYF. The genes are TRBV5-5 and TRBJ2-7; TRBD1 aligns across 10 bases. The V gene end was trimmed by 3 bases and the J gene end by 5 bases; junction bases not matched to a gene: 14. The CDR3 runs 17 residues. Germline assignment: CDR1 SGHKS and CDR2 YYEKEE (reference sequence).

The rearrangement joins TRBV30 to TRBJ1-2, with D perhaps matching TRBD1 (6 bases). The CDR3 has 14 residues. Germline lookup yields CDR1 GTSNPN and CDR2 SVGIG (reference sequence). Trimming removed 0 bases from V and 1 base from J, with 9 bases in between. CDR3 bases: TGTGCCTGGAGTGTAGGACAGCTTAACTATGGCTACACCTTC. Translated, it gives CAWSVGQLNYGYTF.

The chain is built from TRBV7-9 and TRBJ1-3; D uncertain. Germline-derived CDR1 and CDR2 are SEHNR and FQNEAQ (reference sequence). The CDR3 has 13 residues. Trimming pared 5 bases from V and 6 bases from J, leaving 11 bases between. The DNA for the CDR3 is TGTGCCAGCAGCAAGGACGGGCCAAACACCATATATTTT. It encodes CASSKDGPNTIYF.

This clone was detected only a few times. The chain recombines TRBV29-1 with TRBJ1-1, with a possible D match to TRBD1 (6 bases). V gave up 4 bases and J gave up 0 bases, with 9 bases separating them. Germline lookup yields CDR1 SQVTM and CDR2 ANQGSEA. The CDR3 is made up of 13 amino acids. CDR3 nucleotides: TGCAGCGTTGTGGGACATTTGAACACTGAAGCTTTCTTT. Its protein is CSVVGHLNTEAFF.

The chain is built from TRBV5-4 and TRBJ2-1; maybe TRBD2 (7 bases). This CDR3 is built from 16 residues. Per the germline V gene, CDR1 is SGHNT and CDR2 is YYREEE (reference sequence). The V end lost 4 bases, the J end lost 7 bases, and 21 bases lay between the germline ends. The CDR3 here is CASSRGGVGTNNEQFF. The CDR3 DNA reads as TGTGCCAGCAGCCGAGGGGGAGTCGGGACTAATAATGAGCAGTTCTTC.

V and J are TRBV18 and TRBJ2-5; D may be TRBD1 or TRBD2 (5 bases each). The V gene's germline CDR1 is KGHSH and CDR2 LQKENI. V dropped 4 bases and J dropped 4 bases, with 13 bases sitting between them. This CDR3 is built from 14 residues. The CDR3 DNA is TGTGCCAGCTCACAAACCGGGACCCGAGAGACCCAGTACTTC. This codes for CASSQTGTRETQYF.

The V gene is TRBV14, the J gene TRBJ1-2, with D unclear. This CDR3 has 16 residues. V was trimmed by 4 bases and J by 2 bases, leaving 17 bases between them. CDR1 and CDR2 (germline): SGHDN, FVKESK. The CDR3 reads CASSPLRPRRNYGYTF. The DNA for the CDR3 is TGTGCCAGCAGCCCCCTCAGACCCAGGCGGAACTATGGCTACACCTTC.

The CDR3 DNA is TGCAGTTACCCGTTGGGGCACGAGCAGTACTTC. This sequence encodes CSYPLGHEQYF. The chain couples TRBV20-1 to TRBJ2-7; possibly TRBD1 for D (5 bases). Trimming stripped 8 bases from V and 5 bases from J, with 13 bases between. Germline CDR1 is DFQATT and CDR2 is SNEGSKA (reference sequence). The CDR3 has 11 residues.

A remark on this clone: The same CDR3 arises from other DNA sequences in this sample as well. This sequence joins TRBV9 and TRBJ2-3; TRBD2 matches at 12 bases. Trimming cost V 0 bases and J 3 bases; bases outside gene matches: 2. Germline CDR1 and CDR2: SGDLS and YYNGEE. CDR3 length: 16 amino acids. CDR3 protein: CASSVGLAGDTDTQYF. As DNA, the CDR3 is TGTGCCAGCAGCGTAGGACTAGCGGGAGATACAGATACGCAGTATTTT.

This chain joins TRBV28 and TRBJ1-4; D may be TRBD1 (5 bases). Germline V gives CDR1 MDHEN, CDR2 SYDVKM. Trimming stripped 10 bases from V and 6 bases from J, with 21 bases between. The length of the CDR3 is 15 residues. The CDR3 here is CATSSPAEGYEKLFF. As DNA, the CDR3 is TGTGCCACCTCCAGCCCGGCCGAGGGGTATGAAAAACTGTTTTTT.

The rearrangement links TRBV7-9 to TRBJ2-1; D remains ambiguous. CDR3 length: 12 amino acids. In germline, CDR1 is SEHNR, CDR2 FQNEAQ (reference sequence). The V end lost 5 bases, the J end lost 8 bases, and 10 bases lay between the germline ends. As DNA, the CDR3 is TGTGCCAGCAGCCCTCAAGGCTATGAGCAGTTCTTC. As protein: CASSPQGYEQFF.

V usage is TRBV6-1 and J usage is TRBJ2-1, with 7 positions matching TRBD2. Germline V gene lookup returns CDR1 MNHNS and CDR2 SASEGT. Trimming took 4 bases from V and 6 from J; bases not matched to a gene: 9. The CDR3 runs 15 residues. This CDR3 is CASSARGLVRNEQFF. DNA for the CDR3: TGTGCCAGCAGTGCAAGAGGACTAGTTCGCAATGAGCAGTTCTTC.

This clone is a singleton in its sample. This sequence joins TRBV2 and TRBJ2-5; D is perhaps TRBD1 (6 bases). Germline-derived CDR1 and CDR2 are SNHLY and FYNNEI. This CDR3 has 14 amino acids. Trimming removed 5 bases from V and 1 base from J, with 11 bases in between. The CDR3 loop reads CASSMGHAQETQYF. The CDR3 DNA reads as TGTGCCAGCAGTATGGGACACGCCCAAGAGACCCAGTACTTC. Supplemented by reference TRBV2 and TRBJ2-5, the full variable domain reads EPEVTQTPSHQVTQMGQEVILRCVPISNHLYFYWYRQILGQKVEFLVSFYNNEISEKSEIFDDQFSVERPDGSNFTLKIRSTKLEDSAMYFCASSMGHAQETQYFGPGTRLLVL.

The V and J genes are TRBV5-1 and TRBJ1-1, with 8 bases lining up with TRBD1. V dropped 5 bases and J dropped 4; count of bases not matched to a gene: 4. The germline CDR1 and CDR2 sequences are SGHRS and YFSETQ. This CDR3 spans 13 amino acids. The CDR3 sequence: CASRVTGGTEAFF. CDR3 nucleotide sequence: TGCGCCAGCAGGGTTACAGGGGGCACTGAAGCTTTCTTT.

The chain links TRBV7-9 to TRBJ2-7, with D perhaps matching TRBD1 (5 bases). V was clipped by 3 bases and J by 2 bases, with 11 bases between them. The CDR3 covers 14 residues. From germline, CDR1 is SEHNR and CDR2 FQNEAQ (reference sequence). As DNA, the CDR3 is TGTGCCAGCAGCTTCGACAGTAGTACCTACGAGCAGTACTTC. It codes for CASSFDSSTYEQYF.

V is TRBV19 and J is TRBJ2-3, with TRBD2 as a possible D gene (6 bases). The CDR3 is 15 residues long. Trimming removed 3 bases from V and 6 bases from J, with 16 bases in between. Germline loops: CDR1 LNHDA, CDR2 SQIVND (reference sequence). The CDR3 protein is CASSMGPEGRDTQYF. CDR3 sequence (DNA): TGTGCCAGTAGTATGGGTCCGGAGGGCCGCGATACGCAGTATTTT.

This sequence joins TRBV25-1 and TRBJ1-4; unclear D gene. Per the germline V gene, CDR1 is MGHDK and CDR2 is SYGVNS. This CDR3 contains 16 residues. The V and J ends lost 3 bases and 3 bases respectively, with 14 bases between them. The CDR3 nucleotides read TGTGCCAGCAGTGATACCCCGTCGGCGGCTAATGAAAAACTGTTTTTT. Protein sequence: CASSDTPSAANEKLFF.

The chain recombines TRBV28 with TRBJ2-7; 7 positions agree with TRBD1. CDR3 length: 15 amino acids. The trim removed 7 bases at V and 2 bases at J, leaving 11 bases unmatched. Germline assignment: CDR1 MDHEN and CDR2 SYDVKM. CDR3 in amino acids: CASTEGRGKPYEQYF. CDR3 sequence (DNA): TGTGCCAGCACCGAAGGCAGGGGGAAACCCTACGAGCAGTACTTC.

This rearrangement joins TRBV7-9 to TRBJ2-1; the match to TRBD2 covers 7 bases. V shed 0 bases, J shed 6 bases, and the junction held 5 bases outside the gene matches. The germline CDR1 and CDR2 sequences are SEHNR and FQNEAQ (reference sequence). The CDR3 sequence is 15 residues long. In DNA, the CDR3 is TGTGCCAGCAGCTTAGCGAGCGGGGTGGGCAATGAGCAGTTCTTC. It specifies CASSLASGVGNEQFF. The entire variable domain, with the rest obtained from reference TRBV7-9 and TRBJ2-1, is as follows: DTGVSQNPRHKITKRGQNVTFRCDPISEHNRLYWYRQTLGQGPEFLTYFQNEAQLEKSRLLSDRFSAERPKGSFSTLEIQRTEQGDSAMYLCASSLASGVGNEQFFGPGTRLTVL.

J is TRBJ1-2 and V is TRBV4-1, with 12 bases that match TRBD1. The CDR3 sequence is 15 residues long. V lost 5 bases and J lost 4; bases outside the gene matches: 5. In germline, CDR1 is MGHRA, CDR2 YSYEKL. The CDR3 region has the DNA TGCGCCAGCAGCGAAAAGGGACAGGGGGCCTATGGCTACACCTTC. Amino acid sequence: CASSEKGQGAYGYTF.

On this clone: Other nucleotide sequences in the sample specify the same CDR3. The chain recombines TRBV10-3 with TRBJ2-7, with D hard to call. V was shortened by 0 bases and J by 3 bases, with 6 bases between the two germline ends. Germline CDR1 is ENHRY and CDR2 is SYGVKD. CDR3 length: 13 amino acids. In nucleotides, the CDR3 is TGTGCCATCAGTGAGTCTAACGGCTACGAGCAGTACTTC. Residues: CAISESNGYEQYF.